The sequence of this TCR beta chain was determined in a study of blood T cell repertoires in COVID-19. Study information: Samples representing acute and convalescent COVID-19 were sourced from the United States, Italy and Spain.

Individuals aged about 18 to 90 years were recruited from 20 to 25 US areas. Under the authors' procedure: Reference gene primer amplification yielded estimated nucleated cell counts. The repertoire was sequenced with immunoSEQ multiplex PCR; TCRdb's copy has only in-frame clones and lacks some. V and J calls and clone size are given by that table; D and trimming were obtained from the DNA. This sample has some 250,000 clones, with around 90% found just once. Worth noting for this clone: An end of the junction differs from the germline gene, which may be a read error.

This CDR3 is built from 13 residues. CDR1 and CDR2 from the germline V gene are LGHDT and YNNKEL (reference sequence). This chain uses TRBV3-1 (or the pseudogene TRBV3-2) with TRBJ2-7, with 9 bases that match TRBD1. The sequence came from a human donor in a cohort exposed to, infected with or recovered from COVID-19 (not recorded which). The donor label of this sample is uncertain. Sequencing was performed on PBMCs or T cells enriched from blood (not recorded which). The DNA of the CDR3 is TGTGCCAGCAGCCAAGAAGGGACAGGGCCTAGGCACTTC. Translated: CASSQEGTGPRHF.